This T cell receptor beta chain was found in a study of CD8 T cells in ankylosing spondylitis. General observations from the study: Blood of patients with ankylosing spondylitis appeared to be characterized by a TCR beta motif of several highly homologous variants.

This CDR3 region has 14 residues. Germline lookup yields CDR1 SEHNR and CDR2 FQNEAQ (reference sequence). Trimming took 5 bases from V and 4 from J, leaving 14 bases between them. Many counts were recorded for this clonotype. Its antigen is not known. Using its own MiXCR run on the 5' RACE reads, TCRdb lists one record per CDR3 protein. The data show some 800,000 distinct CDR3 sequences, roughly 12% seen once. The receptor's source is a male donor with ankylosing spondylitis. The source material was blood, either unsorted or a sorted T cell fraction (not recorded which). The chain uses TRBV7-9 and TRBJ1-1, with D possibly TRBD1 on 6 matching bases. CDR3 protein: CASSPLQGSTEAFF. As DNA, the CDR3 is TGTGCCAGCAGCCCTCTGCAGGGGAGCACTGAAGCTTTCTTT.